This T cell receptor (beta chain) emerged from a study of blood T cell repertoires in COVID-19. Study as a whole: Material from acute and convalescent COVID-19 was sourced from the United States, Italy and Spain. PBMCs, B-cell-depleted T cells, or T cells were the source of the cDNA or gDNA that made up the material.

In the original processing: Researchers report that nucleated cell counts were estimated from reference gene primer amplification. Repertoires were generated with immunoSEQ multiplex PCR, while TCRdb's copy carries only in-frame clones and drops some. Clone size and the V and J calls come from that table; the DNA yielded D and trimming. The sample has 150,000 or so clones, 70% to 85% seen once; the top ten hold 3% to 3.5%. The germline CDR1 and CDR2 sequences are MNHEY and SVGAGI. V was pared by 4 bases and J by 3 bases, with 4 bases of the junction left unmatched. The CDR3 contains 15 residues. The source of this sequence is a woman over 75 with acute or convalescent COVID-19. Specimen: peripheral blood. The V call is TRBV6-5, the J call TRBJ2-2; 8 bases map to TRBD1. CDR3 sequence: CASSSGQGYTGELFF. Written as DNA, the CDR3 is TGTGCCAGCAGTTCCGGACAGGGTTACACCGGGGAGCTGTTTTTT.